Shown below are 10 T cell receptor beta chains from a single sample sequenced in a study of T cell responses to AZD1222 COVID-19 vaccine (dated by TCRdb to the early 2020s). Receptors were amplified or captured by the immunoSEQ multiplex PCR assay. TCRdb re-hosts the immuneACCESS table, in-frame sequences only. Its copies lack some clones; in the studies checked, an unresolved V gene accounts for under half of them, and the cause for the rest is not known. In this sample the table shows about 150,000 clones, approximately 90% of which occur a single time. The biggest ten clones account for approximately 6.6% of the sample. The sample's time point, from its label and the paper: sample from adult after SARS-CoV-2 infection, after symptom onset. Specimen: peripheral blood, collected after recovery from COVID-19. The receptors here all came from an adult who had recovered from COVID-19.

The J gene is TRBJ1-1, the V gene TRBV11-2; no clear D gene. Germline-derived CDR1 and CDR2 are SGHAT and FQNNGV. The CDR3 contains 14 residues. Trimming took off 2 bases at V and 1 base at J, with 8 bases between the two ends. This chain's CDR3 is CASSLMTENTEAFF. CDR3 sequence (DNA): TGTGCCAGCAGCTTAATGACGGAGAACACTGAAGCTTTCTTT.

CDR3 sequence: CASSIGGKIGVSSYNEQFF. The CDR3 nucleotides read TGTGCCAGTAGTATAGGTGGGAAGATTGGAGTAAGCTCCTACAATGAGCAGTTCTTC. The chain carries TRBV19 and TRBJ2-1, with D unresolved. Germline CDR1 LNHDA, CDR2 SQIVND (reference sequence). The CDR3 sequence is 19 residues long. Trimming left V 1 base short and J 0 bases short, with 19 bases between.

V gene TRBV15 combines with J gene TRBJ2-7; tentative D call: TRBD2 (5 bases). Germline lookup yields CDR1 LNHNV and CDR2 YYDKDF (reference sequence). With 3 bases removed from V and 2 bases from J, the gap between germline ends came to 17 bases. The CDR3 runs 16 residues. CDR3 nucleotide sequence: TGTGCCACCAGCAGGCCCGGAGACGGAGGCCCCTACGAGCAGTACTTC. It codes for CATSRPGDGGPYEQYF.

The rearrangement joins TRBV18 to TRBJ1-2; 9 bases line up with TRBD1. The germline CDR1 and CDR2 sequences are KGHSH and LQKENI. This CDR3 contains 12 residues. J gave up 6 bases and V 8 bases, and 4 bases lay outside the gene matches. This CDR3 is CASAQGADGYTF. DNA of the CDR3: TGTGCCAGCGCACAGGGGGCAGATGGCTACACCTTC.

The chain links TRBV18 to TRBJ1-1; tentatively, D is TRBD1 (6 bases). CDR1 is KGHSH and CDR2 is LQKENI in the germline V gene. Between the trimmed V and J ends, which lost 3 bases and 0 bases, there was a span of 11 bases. This CDR3 has 15 residues. In DNA, the CDR3 is TGTGCCAGCTCACCGGACAGACCCATGAACACTGAAGCTTTCTTT. As protein: CASSPDRPMNTEAFF.

The chain joins TRBV28 to TRBJ1-5; 11 bases agree with TRBD1. This CDR3 comprises 15 residues. In germline, CDR1 is MDHEN, CDR2 SYDVKM. Germline trimming cut 6 bases from V and 5 bases from J; bases unmatched to any gene: 6. DNA for the CDR3: TGTGCCAGCAGCCCGAGGGACAGGGGGGATCAGCCCCAGCATTTT. This gives the protein CASSPRDRGDQPQHF.

This clone was seen more than once but under ten times. The chain is built from TRBV5-4 and TRBJ2-1, with 11 bases lining up with TRBD1. CDR1 and CDR2 (germline): SGHNT, YYREEE (reference sequence). V dropped 0 bases and J dropped 6; count of bases not matched to a gene: 11. The CDR3 runs 18 residues. The DNA for the CDR3 is TGTGCCAGCAGCTTGGGCCCCTTAGGGACAGGGGGTCTCAATGAGCAGTTCTTC. Translated, it gives CASSLGPLGTGGLNEQFF.

Only one count was recorded for this clone. The rearrangement links TRBV5-1 to TRBJ2-3; 9 bases are a match to TRBD2. Germline V gene data show CDR1 as SGHRS and CDR2 as YFSETQ. The CDR3 extends over 16 amino acids. J gave up 2 bases and V 4 bases, and 8 bases lay outside the gene matches. The CDR3 DNA sequence: TGCGCCAGCAGCCTAAGGACTAGCGAGTCCACAGATACGCAGTATTTT. It yields the protein CASSLRTSESTDTQYF.

The genes are TRBV28 and TRBJ2-7; TRBD1 aligns across 10 bases. Germline CDR1 and CDR2: MDHEN and SYDVKM. CDR3 size: 14 residues. The junction had 5 bases not matched to a gene; V was cut back by 5 bases and J by 4 bases. CDR3 nucleotide sequence: TGTGCCAGCAGTGGGGGACAGGGGCGGTACGAGCAGTACTTC. Its protein product is CASSGGQGRYEQYF.

This sequence joins TRBV25-1 and TRBJ1-2; TRBD1 agrees at 8 bases. V was clipped by 0 bases and J by 6 bases; unmatched bases: 9. This CDR3 has 16 amino acids. Germline V gives CDR1 MGHDK, CDR2 SYGVNS. The chain's CDR3 is CASSEYHMAGGDGYTF. The CDR3 DNA sequence: TGTGCCAGCAGTGAATATCATATGGCAGGGGGCGATGGCTACACCTTC.